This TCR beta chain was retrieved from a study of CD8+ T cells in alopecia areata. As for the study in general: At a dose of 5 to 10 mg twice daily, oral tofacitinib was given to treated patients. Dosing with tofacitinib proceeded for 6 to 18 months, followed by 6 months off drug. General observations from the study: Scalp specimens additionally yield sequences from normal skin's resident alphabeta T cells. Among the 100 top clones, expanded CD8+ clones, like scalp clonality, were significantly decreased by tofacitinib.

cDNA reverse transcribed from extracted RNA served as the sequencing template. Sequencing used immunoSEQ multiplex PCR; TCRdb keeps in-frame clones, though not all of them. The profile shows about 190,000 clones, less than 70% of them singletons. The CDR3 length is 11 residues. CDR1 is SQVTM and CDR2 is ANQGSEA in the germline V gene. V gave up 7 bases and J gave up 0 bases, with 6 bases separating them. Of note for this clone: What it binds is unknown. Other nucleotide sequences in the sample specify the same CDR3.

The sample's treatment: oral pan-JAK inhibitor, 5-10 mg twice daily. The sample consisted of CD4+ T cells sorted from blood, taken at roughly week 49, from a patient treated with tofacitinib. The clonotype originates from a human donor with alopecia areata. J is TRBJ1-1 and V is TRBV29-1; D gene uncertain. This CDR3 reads CSGTVNTEAFF. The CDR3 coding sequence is TGCAGCGGGACGGTGAACACTGAAGCTTTCTTT.